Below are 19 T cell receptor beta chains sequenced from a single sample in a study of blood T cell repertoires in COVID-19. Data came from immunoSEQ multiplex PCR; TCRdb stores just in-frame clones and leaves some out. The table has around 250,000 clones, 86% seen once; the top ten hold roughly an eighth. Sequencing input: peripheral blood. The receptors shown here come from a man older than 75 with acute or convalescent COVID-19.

In DNA, the CDR3 is TGTGCCAGCAGTGAACAGGGAAATCAGCCCCAGCATTTT. This gives the protein CASSEQGNQPQHF. V and J are TRBV6-1 and TRBJ1-5; D may be TRBD1 (5 bases). Germline V gene data show CDR1 as MNHNS and CDR2 as SASEGT. The CDR3 length is 13 residues. V shed 2 bases and J shed 4 bases, with 6 bases lying between them.

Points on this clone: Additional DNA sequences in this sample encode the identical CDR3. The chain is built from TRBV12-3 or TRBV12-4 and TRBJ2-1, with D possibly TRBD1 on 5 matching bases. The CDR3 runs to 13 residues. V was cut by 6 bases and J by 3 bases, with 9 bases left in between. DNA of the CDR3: TGTGCCAGCAGCCCCCAGGGCTACAATGAGCAGTTCTTC. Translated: CASSPQGYNEQFF.

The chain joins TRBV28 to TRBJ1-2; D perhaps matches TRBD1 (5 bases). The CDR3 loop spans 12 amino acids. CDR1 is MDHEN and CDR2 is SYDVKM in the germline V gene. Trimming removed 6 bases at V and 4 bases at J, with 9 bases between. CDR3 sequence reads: CASRKGVYGYTF. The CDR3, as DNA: TGTGCCAGCAGAAAAGGGGTCTATGGCTACACCTTC.

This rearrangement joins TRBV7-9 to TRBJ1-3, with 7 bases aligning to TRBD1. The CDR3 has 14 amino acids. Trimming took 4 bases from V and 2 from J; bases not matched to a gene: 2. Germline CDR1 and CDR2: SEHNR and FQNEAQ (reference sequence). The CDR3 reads CASSSTGTGNTIYF. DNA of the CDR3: TGTGCCAGCAGCTCGACAGGGACTGGAAACACCATATATTTT.

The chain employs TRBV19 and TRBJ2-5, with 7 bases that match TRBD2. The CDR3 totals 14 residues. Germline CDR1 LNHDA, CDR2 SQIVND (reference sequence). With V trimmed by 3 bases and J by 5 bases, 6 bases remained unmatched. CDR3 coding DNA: TGTGCCAGTAGTATGGGGGAGGGGCTGGAGACCCAGTACTTC. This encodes CASSMGEGLETQYF. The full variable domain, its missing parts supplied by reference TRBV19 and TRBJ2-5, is DGGITQSPKYLFRKEGQNVTLSCEQNLNHDAMYWYRQDPGQGLRLIYYSQIVNDFQKGDIAEGYSVSREKKESFPLTVTSAQKNPTAFYLCASSMGEGLETQYFGPGTRLLVL.

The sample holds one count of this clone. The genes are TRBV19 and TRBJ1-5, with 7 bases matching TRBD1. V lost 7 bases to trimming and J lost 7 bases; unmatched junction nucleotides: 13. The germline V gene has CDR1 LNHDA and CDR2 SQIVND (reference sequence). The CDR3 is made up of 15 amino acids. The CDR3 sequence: CASTPTGVDKQPQHF. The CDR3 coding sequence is TGTGCCAGTACCCCTACAGGGGTCGACAAACAGCCCCAGCATTTT.

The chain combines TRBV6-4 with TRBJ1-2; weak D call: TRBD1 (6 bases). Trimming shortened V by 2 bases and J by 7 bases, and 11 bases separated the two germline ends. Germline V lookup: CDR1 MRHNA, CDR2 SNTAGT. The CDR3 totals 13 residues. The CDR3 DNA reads TGTGCCAGCAGTGACGGGGGGGCCGCTGGCTACACCTTC. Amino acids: CASSDGGAAGYTF.

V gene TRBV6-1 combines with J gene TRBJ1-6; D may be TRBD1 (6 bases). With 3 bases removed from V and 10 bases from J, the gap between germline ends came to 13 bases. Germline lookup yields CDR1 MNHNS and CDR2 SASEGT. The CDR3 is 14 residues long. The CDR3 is CASSDLGARSPLHF. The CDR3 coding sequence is TGTGCCAGCAGTGATTTGGGGGCTCGGTCACCCCTCCACTTT.

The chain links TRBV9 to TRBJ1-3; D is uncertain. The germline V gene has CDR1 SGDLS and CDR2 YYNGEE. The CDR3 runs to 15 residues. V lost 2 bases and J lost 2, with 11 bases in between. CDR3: CASSVQDVPGNTIYF. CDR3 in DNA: TGTGCCAGCAGCGTTCAGGATGTCCCTGGAAACACCATATATTTT.

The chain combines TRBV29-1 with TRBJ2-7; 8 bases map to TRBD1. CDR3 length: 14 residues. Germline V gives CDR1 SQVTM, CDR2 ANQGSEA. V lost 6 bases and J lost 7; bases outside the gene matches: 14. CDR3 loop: CSVFDRGASREQYF. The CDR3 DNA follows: TGCAGCGTGTTCGACAGGGGTGCCTCACGGGAGCAGTACTTC.

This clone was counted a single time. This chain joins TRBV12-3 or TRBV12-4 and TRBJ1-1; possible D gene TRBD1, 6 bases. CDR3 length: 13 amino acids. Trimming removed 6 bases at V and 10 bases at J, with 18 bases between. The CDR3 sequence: CASSGTGGGGAFF. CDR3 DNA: TGTGCCAGCAGCGGAACGGGGGGCGGAGGAGCTTTCTTT.

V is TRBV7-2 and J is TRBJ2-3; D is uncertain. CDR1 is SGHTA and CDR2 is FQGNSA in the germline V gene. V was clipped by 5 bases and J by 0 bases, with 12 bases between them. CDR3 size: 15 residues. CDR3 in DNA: TGTGCCAGCAGCCCCTATTCGTCTAGCACAGATACGCAGTATTTT. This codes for CASSPYSSSTDTQYF.

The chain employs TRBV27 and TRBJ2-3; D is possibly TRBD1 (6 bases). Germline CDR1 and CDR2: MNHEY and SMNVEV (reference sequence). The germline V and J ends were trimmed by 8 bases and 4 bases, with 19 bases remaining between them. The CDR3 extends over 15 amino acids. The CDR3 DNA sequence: TGTGCCAGCCGCGAACTCGACAGGTCCCCAGATACGCAGTATTTT. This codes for CASRELDRSPDTQYF.

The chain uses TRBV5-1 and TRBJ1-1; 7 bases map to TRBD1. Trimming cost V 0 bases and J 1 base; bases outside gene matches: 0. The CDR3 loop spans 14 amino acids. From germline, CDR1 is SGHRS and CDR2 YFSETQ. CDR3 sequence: CASSLGTGNTEAFF. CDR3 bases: TGCGCCAGCAGCTTGGGGACAGGGAACACTGAAGCTTTCTTT.

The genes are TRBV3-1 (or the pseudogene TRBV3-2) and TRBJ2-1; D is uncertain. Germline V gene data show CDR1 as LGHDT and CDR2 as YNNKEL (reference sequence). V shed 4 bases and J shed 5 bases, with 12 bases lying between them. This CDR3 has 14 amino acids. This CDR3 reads CASSLALVNNEQFF. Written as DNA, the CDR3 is TGTGCCAGCAGCCTCGCCTTAGTTAACAATGAGCAGTTCTTC.

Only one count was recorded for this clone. The CDR3 nucleotides read TGTGCCAGTAGTACCCTGGACAGCTCTAGGGGCTACACCTTC. Translating gives CASSTLDSSRGYTF. The gene calls are TRBV19 and TRBJ1-2; D possibly corresponds to TRBD1 (6 bases). The CDR3 consists of 14 residues. V gave up 4 bases and J gave up 8 bases, with 17 bases separating them. Germline V gene lookup returns CDR1 LNHDA and CDR2 SQIVND (reference sequence).

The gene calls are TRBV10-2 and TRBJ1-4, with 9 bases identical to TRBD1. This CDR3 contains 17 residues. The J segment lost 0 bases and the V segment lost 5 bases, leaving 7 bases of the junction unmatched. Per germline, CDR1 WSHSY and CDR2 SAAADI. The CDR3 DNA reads TGCGCCAGCAGTCCCGGACAGGGGCCGCCAACTAATGAAAAACTGTTTTTT. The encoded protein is CASSPGQGPPTNEKLFF.

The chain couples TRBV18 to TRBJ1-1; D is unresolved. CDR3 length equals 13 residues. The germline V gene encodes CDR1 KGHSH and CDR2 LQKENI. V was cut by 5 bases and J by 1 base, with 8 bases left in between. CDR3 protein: CASSFTENTEAFF. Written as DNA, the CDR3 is TGTGCCAGCTCATTCACAGAGAACACTGAAGCTTTCTTT.

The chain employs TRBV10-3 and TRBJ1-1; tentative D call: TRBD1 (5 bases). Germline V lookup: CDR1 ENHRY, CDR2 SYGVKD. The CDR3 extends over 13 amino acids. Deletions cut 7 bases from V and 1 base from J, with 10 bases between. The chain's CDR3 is CAITQGGNTEAFF. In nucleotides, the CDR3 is TGTGCCATCACTCAGGGCGGGAACACTGAAGCTTTCTTT.